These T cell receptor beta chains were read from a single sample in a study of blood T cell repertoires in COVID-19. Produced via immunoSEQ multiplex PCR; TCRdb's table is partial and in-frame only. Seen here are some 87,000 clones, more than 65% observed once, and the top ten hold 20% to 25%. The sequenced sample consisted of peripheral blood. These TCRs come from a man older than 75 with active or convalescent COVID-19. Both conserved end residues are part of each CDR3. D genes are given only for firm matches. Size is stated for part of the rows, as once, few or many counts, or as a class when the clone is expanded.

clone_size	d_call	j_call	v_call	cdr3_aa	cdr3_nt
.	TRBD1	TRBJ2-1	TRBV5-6	CASSPDPQGRNEQFF	TGTGCCAGCAGCCCCGACCCACAGGGGCGGAATGAGCAGTTCTTC
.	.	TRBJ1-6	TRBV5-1	CASSLVGENSPLHF	TGCGCCAGCAGCTTGGTGGGAGAAAATTCACCCCTCCACTTT
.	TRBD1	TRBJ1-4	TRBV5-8	CASSSGTGVEEKLFF	TGTGCCAGCAGTTCCGGGACAGGGGTGGAGGAAAAACTGTTTTTT
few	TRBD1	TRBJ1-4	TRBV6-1	CASSEETGAGSEKLFF	TGTGCCAGCAGTGAAGAAACAGGGGCGGGGAGTGAAAAACTGTTTTTT
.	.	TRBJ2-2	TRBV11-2	CASSFSGGELFF	TGTGCCAGCAGCTTTTCAGGCGGGGAGCTGTTTTTT
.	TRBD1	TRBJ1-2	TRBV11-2	CASSLVRGDGYTF	TGTGCCAGCAGCTTAGTCAGGGGGGATGGCTACACCTTC
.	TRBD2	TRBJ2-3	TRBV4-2	CASSQEEAGGPSTDTQYF	TGTGCCAGCAGCCAAGAAGAGGCGGGGGGACCGAGCACAGATACGCAGTATTTT
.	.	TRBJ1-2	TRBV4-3	CASSQAGGWGVDYGYTF	TGCGCCAGCAGCCAAGCCGGTGGATGGGGCGTAGACTATGGCTACACCTTC
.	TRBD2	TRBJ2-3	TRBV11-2	CASSVSGGAEGDTQYF	TGTGCCAGCAGCGTTAGCGGGGGGGCCGAGGGAGATACGCAGTATTTT
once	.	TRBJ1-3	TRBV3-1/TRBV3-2	CASSQLQGITGNTIYF	TGTGCCAGCAGCCAACTACAGGGCATTACGGGAAACACCATATATTTT
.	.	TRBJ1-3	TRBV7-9	CASSLVEGVTGNTIYF	TGTGCCAGCAGCTTAGTTGAGGGAGTTACTGGAAACACCATATATTTT
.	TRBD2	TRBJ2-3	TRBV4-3	CASSQLPPSGGASLGDTQYF	TGCGCCAGCAGCCAACTCCCCCCTAGCGGGGGGGCATCCCTGGGAGATACGCAGTATTTT
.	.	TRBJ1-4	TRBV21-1	CASSIPGHPNEKLFF	TGTGCCAGCAGCATTCCGGGACACCCAAATGAAAAACTGTTTTTT
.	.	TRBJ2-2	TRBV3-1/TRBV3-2	CASSPQAGLSPGELFF	TGTGCCAGCAGCCCCCAGGCGGGGTTAAGTCCCGGGGAGCTGTTTTTT
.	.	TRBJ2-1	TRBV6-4	CASSDLGDNEQFF	TGTGCCAGCAGTGACTTAGGGGACAATGAGCAGTTCTTC
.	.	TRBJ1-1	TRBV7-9	CASSLALGEGTEAFF	TGTGCCAGCAGCTTAGCGCTTGGAGAAGGTACTGAAGCTTTCTTT
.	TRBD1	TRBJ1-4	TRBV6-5	CASRDRGLGDEKLFF	TGTGCCAGCAGGGACAGGGGCCTGGGGGATGAAAAACTGTTTTTT
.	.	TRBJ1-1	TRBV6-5	CASRLLRENTEAFF	TGTGCCAGCAGATTACTGAGGGAGAACACTGAAGCTTTCTTT
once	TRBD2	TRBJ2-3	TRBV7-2	CASGQAGGQNTQYF	TGTGCCAGCGGCCAAGCGGGGGGGCAAAATACGCAGTATTTT
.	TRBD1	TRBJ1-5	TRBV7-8	CASSGDRGQPQHF	TGTGCCAGCAGCGGGGACAGGGGACAGCCCCAGCATTTT
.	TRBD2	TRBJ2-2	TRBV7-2	CASSVGGGANTGELFF	TGTGCCAGCAGCGTCGGTGGGGGGGCGAACACCGGGGAGCTGTTTTTT
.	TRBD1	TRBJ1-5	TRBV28	CASSPRTGGVDQPQHF	TGTGCCAGCAGTCCCAGGACAGGGGGCGTGGATCAGCCCCAGCATTTT
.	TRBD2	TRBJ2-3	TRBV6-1	CASSEGASGATRDTQYF	TGTGCCAGCAGTGAAGGTGCTAGCGGGGCCACCCGAGATACGCAGTATTTT
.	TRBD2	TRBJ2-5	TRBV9	CASNPSGGENRGTQYF	TGTGCCAGCAACCCCAGCGGGGGGGAGAACCGGGGGACCCAGTACTTC
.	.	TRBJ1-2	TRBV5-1	CASSLDPGYGYTF	TGCGCCAGCAGCTTGGATCCCGGGTATGGCTACACCTTC
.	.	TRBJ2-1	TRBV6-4	CASSEGGLPGNEQFF	TGTGCCAGCAGTGAAGGCGGTCTACCGGGGAATGAGCAGTTCTTC
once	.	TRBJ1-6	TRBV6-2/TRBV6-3	CASSTSGGSNSPLHF	TGTGCCAGCAGCACATCGGGAGGTAGTAATTCACCCCTCCACTTT
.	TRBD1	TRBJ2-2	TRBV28	CASSLHGQGPAGELFF	TGTGCCAGCAGTTTGCACGGACAGGGGCCCGCCGGGGAGCTGTTTTTT
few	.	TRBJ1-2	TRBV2	CASSRGGYGYTF	TGTGCCAGCAGTCGGGGGGGGTATGGCTACACCTTC
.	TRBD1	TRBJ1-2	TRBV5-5	CASSMTGANGYTF	TGTGCCAGCAGCATGACAGGGGCGAATGGCTACACCTTC
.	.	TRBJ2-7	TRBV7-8	CASSQREEQYF	TGTGCCAGCAGCCAGAGGGAAGAGCAGTACTTC
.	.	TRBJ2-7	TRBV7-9	CASSLSLSYEQYF	TGTGCCAGCAGCTTGAGCCTTTCCTACGAGCAGTACTTC
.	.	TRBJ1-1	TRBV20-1	CSARGLVRADF	TGCAGTGCTAGAGGACTGGTAAGAGCTGACTTT
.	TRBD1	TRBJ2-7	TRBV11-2	CASSSTGSEQYF	TGTGCCAGCAGCTCGACAGGGAGCGAGCAGTACTTC
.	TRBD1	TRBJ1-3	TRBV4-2	CASSHDRGAGNTIYF	TGTGCCAGCAGCCACGACAGGGGCGCTGGAAACACCATATATTTT
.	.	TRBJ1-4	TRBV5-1	CASSFLGTNEKLFF	TGCGCCAGCAGTTTCCTAGGTACAAATGAAAAACTGTTTTTT
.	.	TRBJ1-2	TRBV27	CASSLSGQFYGYTF	TGTGCCAGCAGTTTATCTGGCCAGTTCTATGGCTACACCTTC
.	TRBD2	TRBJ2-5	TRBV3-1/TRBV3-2	CASSQVGLARGAQETQYF	TGTGCCAGCAGCCAAGTAGGTCTCGCGCGGGGGGCGCAAGAGACCCAGTACTTC
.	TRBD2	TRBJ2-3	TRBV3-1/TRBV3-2	CASSQVPAGTSGGRDTQYF	TGTGCCAGCAGCCAAGTCCCAGCCGGGACTAGCGGGGGGAGGGATACGCAGTATTTT
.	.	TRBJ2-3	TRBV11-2	CASSPREGTDTQYF	TGTGCCAGCAGCCCACGGGAAGGCACAGATACGCAGTATTTT
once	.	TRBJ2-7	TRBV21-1	CASSRTPRTGEGYTYEQYF	TGTGCCAGCAGCCGTACCCCCCGGACAGGGGAGGGGTATACCTACGAGCAGTACTTC
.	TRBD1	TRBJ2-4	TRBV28	CASRDRGWGIQYF	TGTGCCAGCAGGGACAGGGGTTGGGGCATTCAGTACTTC
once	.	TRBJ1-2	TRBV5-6	CASSLVQGGGGGYTF	TGTGCCAGCAGCTTGGTCCAGGGAGGAGGCGGTGGCTACACCTTC
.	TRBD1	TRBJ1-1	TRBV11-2	CASRKAGGNTEAFF	TGTGCCAGCAGGAAGGCAGGGGGGAACACTGAAGCTTTCTTT
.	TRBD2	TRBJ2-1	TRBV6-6	CASRPSGGQNNEQFF	TGTGCCAGCAGACCTAGCGGGGGCCAAAACAATGAGCAGTTCTTC
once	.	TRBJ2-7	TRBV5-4	CASSLPGLNEQYF	TGTGCCAGCAGCTTGCCAGGGCTCAACGAGCAGTACTTC
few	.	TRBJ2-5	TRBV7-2	CASSLDQGWGTQYF	TGTGCCAGCAGCTTAGATCAGGGTTGGGGGACCCAGTACTTC
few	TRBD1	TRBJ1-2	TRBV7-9	CASSSTTGTGVRGYTF	TGTGCCAGCAGCTCGACTACCGGGACAGGGGTTAGGGGCTACACCTTC
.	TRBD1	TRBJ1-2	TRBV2	CARGPRTGGEGGYTF	TGTGCCAGGGGCCCTAGGACAGGGGGCGAGGGCGGCTACACCTTC
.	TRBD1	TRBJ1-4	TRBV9	CASSKGQGAYEKLFF	TGTGCCAGCAGCAAAGGACAGGGGGCTTATGAAAAACTGTTTTTT
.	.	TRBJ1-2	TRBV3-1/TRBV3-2	CASSQSPGAANGYTF	TGTGCCAGCAGCCAAAGTCCAGGGGCAGCTAATGGCTACACCTTC